The clone carrying this TCR beta chain was picked up many times. Amplification targeted the TCR beta CDR3 regions, with RNA transcripts as the source material. Following a first-round RT-PCR that used HTBI primers, a second-round multiplex PCR was carried out. One entry per CDR3 protein, called by TCRdb with MiXCR from the multiplex PCR reads. The table lists around 1,000,000 distinct CDR3 sequences, about two fifths of them singletons, with around 10% in the top ten. This entry belongs to a study of Graves' ophthalmopathy and Graves' hyperthyroidism. Study-wide background: Hyperthyroidism was considered stable when no ophthalmopathy appeared within 18 months of follow-up.

Clinical symptoms, serum thyroxine, TRAb, thyroid ultrasound and orbital computed tomography determined diagnosis. This receptor was taken from an adult man with Graves' hyperthyroidism. The sequenced sample consisted of peripheral blood or thyroid tissue (not recorded which).

The chain's CDR3 is CSATSGQVGSRPQHF. CDR3 nucleotides: TGCAGTGCTACCTCGGGACAGGTGGGATCTCGGCCCCAGCATTTT. The chain recombines TRBV20-1 with TRBJ1-5; 8 nucleotides line up with TRBD1. The ends lost 4 bases at V and 9 bases at J; junction bases unmatched: 14. Germline V CDR1 and CDR2: DFQATT, SNEGSKA (reference sequence). The CDR3 runs 15 residues.